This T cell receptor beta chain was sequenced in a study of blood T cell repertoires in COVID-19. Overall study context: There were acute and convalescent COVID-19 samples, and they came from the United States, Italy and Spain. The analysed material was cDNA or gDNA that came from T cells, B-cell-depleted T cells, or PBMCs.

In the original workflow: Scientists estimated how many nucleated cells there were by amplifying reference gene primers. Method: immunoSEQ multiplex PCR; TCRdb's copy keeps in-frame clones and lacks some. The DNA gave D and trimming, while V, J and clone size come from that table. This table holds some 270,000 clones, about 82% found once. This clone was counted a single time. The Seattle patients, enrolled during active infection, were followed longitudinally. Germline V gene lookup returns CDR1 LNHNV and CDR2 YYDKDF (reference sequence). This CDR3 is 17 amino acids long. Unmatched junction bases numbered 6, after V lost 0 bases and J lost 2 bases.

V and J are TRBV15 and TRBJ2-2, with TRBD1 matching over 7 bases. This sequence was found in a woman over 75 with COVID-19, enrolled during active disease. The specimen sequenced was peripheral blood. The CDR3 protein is CATSRDRGTENTGELFF. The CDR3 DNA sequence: TGTGCCACCAGCAGAGATCGAGGGACAGAAAACACCGGGGAGCTGTTTTTT.